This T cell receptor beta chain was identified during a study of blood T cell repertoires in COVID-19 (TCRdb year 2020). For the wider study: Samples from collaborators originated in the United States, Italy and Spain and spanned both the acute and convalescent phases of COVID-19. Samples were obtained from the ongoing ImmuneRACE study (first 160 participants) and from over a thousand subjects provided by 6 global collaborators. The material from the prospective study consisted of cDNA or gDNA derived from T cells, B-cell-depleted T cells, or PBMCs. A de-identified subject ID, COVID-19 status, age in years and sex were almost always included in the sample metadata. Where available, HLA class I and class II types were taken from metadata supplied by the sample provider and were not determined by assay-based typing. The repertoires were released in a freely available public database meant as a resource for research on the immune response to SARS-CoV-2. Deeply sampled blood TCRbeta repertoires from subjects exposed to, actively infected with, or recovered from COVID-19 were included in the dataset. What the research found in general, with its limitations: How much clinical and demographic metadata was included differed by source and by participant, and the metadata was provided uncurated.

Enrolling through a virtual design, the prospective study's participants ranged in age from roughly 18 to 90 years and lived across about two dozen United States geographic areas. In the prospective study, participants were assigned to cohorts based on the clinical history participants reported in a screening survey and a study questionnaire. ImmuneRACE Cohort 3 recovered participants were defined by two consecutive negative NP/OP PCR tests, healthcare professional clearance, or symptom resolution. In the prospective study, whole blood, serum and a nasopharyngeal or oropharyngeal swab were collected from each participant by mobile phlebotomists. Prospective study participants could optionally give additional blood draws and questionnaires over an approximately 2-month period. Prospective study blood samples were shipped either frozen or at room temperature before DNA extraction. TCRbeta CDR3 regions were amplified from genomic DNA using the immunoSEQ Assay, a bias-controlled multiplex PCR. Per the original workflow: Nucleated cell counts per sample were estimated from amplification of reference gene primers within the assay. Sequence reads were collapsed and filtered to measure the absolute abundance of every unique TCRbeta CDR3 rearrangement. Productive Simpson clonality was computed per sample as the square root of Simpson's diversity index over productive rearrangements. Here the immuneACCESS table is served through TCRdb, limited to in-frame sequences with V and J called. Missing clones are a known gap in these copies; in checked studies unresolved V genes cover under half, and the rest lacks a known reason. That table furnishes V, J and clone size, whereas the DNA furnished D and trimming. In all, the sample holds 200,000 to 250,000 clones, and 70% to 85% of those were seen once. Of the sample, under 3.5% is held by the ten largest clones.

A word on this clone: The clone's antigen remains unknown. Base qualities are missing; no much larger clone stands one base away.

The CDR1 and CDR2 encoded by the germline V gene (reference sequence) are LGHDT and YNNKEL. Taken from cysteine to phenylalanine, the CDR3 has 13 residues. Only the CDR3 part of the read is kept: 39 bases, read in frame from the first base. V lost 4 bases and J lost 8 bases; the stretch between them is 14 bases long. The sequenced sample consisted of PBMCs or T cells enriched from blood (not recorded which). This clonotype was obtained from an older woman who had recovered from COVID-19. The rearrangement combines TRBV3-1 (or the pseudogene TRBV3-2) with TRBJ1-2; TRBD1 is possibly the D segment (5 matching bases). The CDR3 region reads CASSLQEGGGYTF. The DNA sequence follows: TGTGCCAGCAGCCTACAGGAGGGCGGAGGCTACACCTTC.